These 20 T cell receptor beta chains originate from one sample sequenced in a study of blood T cell repertoires in COVID-19. Produced via immunoSEQ multiplex PCR; TCRdb's table is partial and in-frame only. The sample consists of about 100,000 clones, approximately 86% of them appearing once. Sequencing used PBMCs or T cells enriched from blood (not recorded which). These TCRs come from a woman aged 50 to 65 who had recovered from COVID-19.

This clone appeared a few times. The gene calls are TRBV14 and TRBJ2-7; TRBD1 agrees at 7 bases. The V segment lost 4 bases and the J segment 0 bases; nucleotides outside the gene matches: 3. The length of the CDR3 is 14 residues. Germline values: CDR1 SGHDN, CDR2 FVKESK. The CDR3 here is CASSLDRDSYEQYF. The CDR3 DNA is TGTGCCAGCAGCCTTGACAGGGACTCCTACGAGCAGTACTTC.

This chain uses TRBV2 with TRBJ2-3; the match to TRBD2 covers 15 bases. Germline lookup yields CDR1 SNHLY and CDR2 FYNNEI. The CDR3 spans 15 residues. V shed 6 bases and J 7 bases; nucleotides not matched to a gene: 5. The DNA for the CDR3 is TGTGCCAGCAGGCCGGGACTAGCGGGAGGAAATACGCAGTATTTT. Protein: CASRPGLAGGNTQYF.

The chain couples TRBV18 to TRBJ1-3; no clear D. Per the germline V gene, CDR1 is KGHSH and CDR2 is LQKENI. The V and J ends lost 3 bases and 4 bases respectively, with 10 bases between them. The CDR3 has 14 amino acids. The CDR3 bases are TGTGCCAGCTCACCCACAGCTACAGGAAACACCATATATTTT. It yields the protein CASSPTATGNTIYF. Filled out from reference TRBV18 and TRBJ1-3, the complete variable domain reads NAGVMQNPRHLVRRRGQEARLRCSPMKGHSHVYWYRQLPEEGLKFMVYLQKENIIDESGMPKERFSAEFPKEGPSILRIQQVVRGDSAAYFCASSPTATGNTIYFGEGSWLTVV.

This chain joins TRBV27 and TRBJ2-7; D is uncertain. Trimming shortened V by 2 bases and J by 2 bases, and 10 bases separated the two germline ends. The CDR3 covers 14 residues. Germline V gene lookup returns CDR1 MNHEY and CDR2 SMNVEV (reference sequence). CDR3 DNA sequence: TGTGCCAGCAGTTTAGGTACAGAAACCTACGAGCAGTACTTC. This sequence encodes CASSLGTETYEQYF.

To note about this clone: Other nucleotide sequences in the sample specify the same CDR3. CDR3 in amino acids: CASSTGGETQYF. The CDR3 DNA sequence: TGTGCCAGCAGTACAGGGGGAGAGACCCAGTACTTC. This chain links TRBV6-2 or TRBV6-3 with TRBJ2-5; 8 bases are a match to TRBD1. The CDR3 is made up of 12 amino acids. Trimming removed 5 bases from V and 4 bases from J; junction bases left unmatched: 0. Per germline, CDR1 MNHEY and CDR2 SVGEGT.

The J gene is TRBJ2-7, the V gene TRBV9; D gene ambiguous. CDR1 and CDR2 from the germline V gene are SGDLS and YYNGEE. The V gene lost 0 bases and the J gene lost 4 bases, with 14 bases spanning the gap. The CDR3 loop spans 15 amino acids. CDR3 sequence reads: CASSVADSDFYEQYF. The CDR3 bases are TGTGCCAGCAGCGTAGCTGATTCCGACTTTTACGAGCAGTACTTC.

The chain has TRBV27 and TRBJ1-2, with no clear D. The germline V gene encodes CDR1 MNHEY and CDR2 SMNVEV (reference sequence). Trimming took off 5 bases at V and 2 bases at J, with 15 bases between the two ends. The CDR3 is 15 amino acids. The CDR3 protein is CASSPTPSGNYGYTF. The CDR3 coding sequence is TGTGCCAGCAGTCCGACGCCCTCCGGGAACTATGGCTACACCTTC.

The CDR3 protein is CASSLTRYPANEQFF. For the CDR3, the DNA is TGTGCCAGCAGCCTTACTAGATACCCCGCAAATGAGCAGTTCTTC. The chain employs TRBV3-1 (or the pseudogene TRBV3-2) and TRBJ2-1; weak D call: TRBD2 (5 bases). Germline loops: CDR1 LGHDT, CDR2 YNNKEL (reference sequence). This CDR3 is built from 15 residues. The ends were cut back, 4 bases at V and 7 bases at J, with 17 bases in the middle.

This clone appeared once. This chain joins TRBV27 and TRBJ2-7, with D perhaps TRBD2 (6 bases). The CDR3 consists of 14 residues. Germline V lookup: CDR1 MNHEY, CDR2 SMNVEV (reference sequence). Trimming removed 5 bases at V and 2 bases at J, with 13 bases between. As DNA, the CDR3 is TGTGCCAGCAGTAAACGACTAGTGCCCTACGAGCAGTACTTC. Translation: CASSKRLVPYEQYF.

The chain has TRBV5-1 and TRBJ2-7; a weak D match, TRBD1 (5 bases). Trimming cost V 6 bases and J 6 bases, with 19 bases left between them. Germline V gives CDR1 SGHRS, CDR2 YFSETQ. The CDR3 runs to 14 residues. CDR3 DNA sequence: TGCGCCAGCAAGGCAGGGTACGGCGAGCGCGAGCAGTACTTC. Translating gives CASKAGYGEREQYF.

The chain carries TRBV3-1 (or the pseudogene TRBV3-2) and TRBJ2-7, with D possibly matching TRBD2 (5 bases). V was pared by 5 bases and J by 7 bases, with 9 bases between. This CDR3 contains 11 residues. Germline V lookup: CDR1 LGHDT, CDR2 YNNKEL (reference sequence). The CDR3, as DNA: TGTGCCAGCAGCACACGAGGGGAGCAGTACTTC. It codes for CASSTRGEQYF.

The chain recombines TRBV7-8 with TRBJ2-7; TRBD1 matches at 7 bases. This CDR3 comprises 14 residues. Trimming at V came to 0 bases and at J to 3 bases, leaving 2 bases not matched to a gene. Germline V gene lookup returns CDR1 SGHVS and CDR2 FQNEAQ. DNA of the CDR3: TGTGCCAGCAGCTTAGCTACAGGGGACTACGAGCAGTACTTC. Protein: CASSLATGDYEQYF.

The rearrangement uses TRBV9 and TRBJ2-2; 7 nucleotides match TRBD1. Germline CDR1 SGDLS, CDR2 YYNGEE. This CDR3 has 16 amino acids. V lost 0 bases to trimming and J lost 1 base; unmatched junction nucleotides: 3. The CDR3 DNA reads as TGTGCCAGCAGCGTAGCGGACAGGATGAACACCGGGGAGCTGTTTTTT. Protein: CASSVADRMNTGELFF.

This clone was counted only a few times. The CDR3, as DNA: TGTGCCAGCAGCCTCGGAAACGGACAGGGTACAGCCGAGCAGTACTTC. This translates into CASSLGNGQGTAEQYF. The chain uses TRBV5-4 and TRBJ2-7; 8 bases agree with TRBD1. The CDR3 consists of 16 residues. Germline V gene sequence: CDR1 SGHNT, CDR2 YYREEE (reference sequence). V lost 4 bases and J lost 6; bases outside the gene matches: 15.

The rearrangement links TRBV12-3 or TRBV12-4 to TRBJ1-2, with D hard to call. Trimming stripped 5 bases from V and 2 bases from J, with 6 bases between. CDR3 length: 12 residues. CDR3: CASSTENYGYTF. The CDR3 DNA follows: TGTGCCAGCAGTACAGAGAACTATGGCTACACCTTC.

This chain connects TRBV5-1 to TRBJ1-6, with 8 bases that match TRBD1. Germline lookup yields CDR1 SGHRS and CDR2 YFSETQ. The CDR3 length is 16 residues. V lost 6 bases, J lost 0 bases, and 5 bases stayed unmatched. The CDR3 DNA reads as TGCGCCAGCAAACAGGGGGGGAGCTCCTATAATTCACCCCTCCACTTT. This codes for CASKQGGSSYNSPLHF. The full variable domain, in which reference TRBV5-1 and TRBJ1-6 provide the parts outside the CDR3, is KAGVTQTPRYLIKTRGQQVTLSCSPISGHRSVSWYQQTPGQGLQFLFEYFSETQRNKGNFPGRFSGRQFSNSRSEMNVSTLELGDSALYLCASKQGGSSYNSPLHFGNGTRLTVT.

V is TRBV6-4 and J is TRBJ2-7; D possibly corresponds to TRBD1 (5 bases). Trimming took 6 bases from V and 6 from J, leaving 15 bases between them. Germline V lookup: CDR1 MRHNA, CDR2 SNTAGT. This CDR3 comprises 13 residues. The CDR3 here is CASRPNGAAEQYF. CDR3 bases: TGTGCCAGCAGGCCAAATGGGGCAGCCGAGCAGTACTTC.

CDR3 in amino acids: CASSPGGASNQPQHF. The CDR3 nucleotides are TGTGCCAGCAGCCCCGGCGGGGCAAGCAATCAGCCCCAGCATTTT. This sequence joins TRBV11-2 and TRBJ1-5, with D tentatively TRBD1 (5 bases). Per germline, CDR1 SGHAT and CDR2 FQNNGV. CDR3 size: 15 residues. Trimming took off 5 bases at V and 1 base at J, with 12 bases between the two ends.

The genes are TRBV2 and TRBJ2-5; a possible D gene is TRBD2 (5 bases). Trimming removed 6 bases from V and 4 bases from J, with 12 bases in between. The CDR3 totals 13 residues. CDR1 is SNHLY, CDR2 FYNNEI, per germline. The CDR3 region has the DNA TGTGCCAGCAGGAAGGACGGACTAGAGACCCAGTACTTC. It encodes CASRKDGLETQYF.

This chain's CDR3 is CASSSDGDYGYTF. DNA of the CDR3: TGTGCCAGCTCTTCGGACGGGGATTATGGCTACACCTTC. The chain couples TRBV18 to TRBJ1-2; no reliable D call. The germline CDR1 and CDR2 sequences are KGHSH and LQKENI. The CDR3 has 13 amino acids. V was trimmed by 6 bases and J by 5 bases, leaving 13 bases between them. Full variable domain (remainder filled in from reference TRBV18 and TRBJ1-2): NAGVMQNPRHLVRRRGQEARLRCSPMKGHSHVYWYRQLPEEGLKFMVYLQKENIIDESGMPKERFSAEFPKEGPSILRIQQVVRGDSAAYFCASSSDGDYGYTFGSGTRLTVV.